A single sample gave rise to the 11 T cell receptor beta chains below, sequenced in a study of blood T cell dynamics during melanoma immunotherapy. Time point given: week 3, after first cycle of checkpoint inhibitor. Clones were sequenced by immunoSEQ multiplex PCR, and TCRdb holds only the in-frame ones, with some missing. The table has approximately 29,000 clones, around 80% seen once. The starting material was blood, obtained from a patient treated with checkpoint blockade. The receptor set was obtained from a human donor with melanoma.

The chain carries TRBV30 and TRBJ1-1; a possible D gene is TRBD1 (6 bases). Germline loops: CDR1 GTSNPN, CDR2 SVGIG (reference sequence). V gave up 3 bases and J gave up 3 bases, with 23 bases separating them. The length of the CDR3 is 17 residues. The CDR3 loop reads CAWSILEWGHGDTEAFF. CDR3 DNA sequence: TGTGCCTGGAGCATCCTCGAATGGGGGCACGGGGACACTGAAGCTTTCTTT.

This clone is a singleton in its sample. This chain connects TRBV30 to TRBJ1-2; 12 bases fit TRBD1. The junction had 13 bases not matched to a gene; V was cut back by 8 bases and J by 6 bases. This CDR3 spans 15 amino acids. Germline lookup yields CDR1 GTSNPN and CDR2 SVGIG (reference sequence). CDR3 protein: CARSGTGGKEDGYTF. CDR3 nucleotides: TGTGCCCGGTCCGGGACAGGGGGCAAAGAGGATGGCTACACCTTC. The variable domain in full, with the rest retrieved from reference TRBV30 and TRBJ1-2, is SQTIHQWPATLVQPVGSPLSLECTVEGTSNPNLYWYRQAAGRGLQLLFYSVGIGQISSEVPQNLSASRPQDRQFILSSKKLLLSDSGFYLCARSGTGGKEDGYTFGSGTRLTVV.

The V call is TRBV7-6, the J call TRBJ2-5; TRBD2 matches at 9 bases. The CDR3 extends over 15 amino acids. The V and J ends lost 2 bases and 0 bases, in that order; junction bases with no gene match: 1. CDR1 and CDR2 (germline): SGHVS, FNYEAQ. CDR3 DNA sequence: TGTGCCAGCAGCTTACTAGCGGGGTACCAAGAGACCCAGTACTTC. Amino acid sequence: CASSLLAGYQETQYF.

J is TRBJ2-1 and V is TRBV19; 7 bases map to TRBD1. Germline V gene sequence: CDR1 LNHDA, CDR2 SQIVND (reference sequence). V shed 5 bases and J 8 bases; nucleotides not matched to a gene: 15. The CDR3 loop spans 16 amino acids. The CDR3 region is CASSVSGTAYSDEQFF. CDR3 nucleotides: TGTGCCAGTAGTGTGTCCGGGACAGCCTACTCGGATGAGCAGTTCTTC.

The chain links TRBV5-6 to TRBJ1-2; D is unclear. V was shortened by 0 bases and J by 0 bases, with 9 bases between the two germline ends. Per germline, CDR1 SGHDT and CDR2 YYEEEE. The length of the CDR3 is 15 residues. The CDR3 nucleotides are TGTGCCAGCAGCTTGGGAACACTTCCTAACTATGGCTACACCTTC. This gives the protein CASSLGTLPNYGYTF.

The genes are TRBV6-5 and TRBJ1-1, with D maybe TRBD1 (5 bases). Germline loops: CDR1 MNHEY, CDR2 SVGAGI. Trimming removed 4 bases from V and 3 bases from J, with 6 bases in between. The CDR3 extends over 12 amino acids. CDR3 DNA sequence: TGTGCCAGCAGTTCCAGGGACACTGAAGCTTTCTTT. Its protein is CASSSRDTEAFF.

DNA of the CDR3: TGTGCCAGCAGCGGAACCAGGGTCGGCTATGGCTACACCTTC. It specifies CASSGTRVGYGYTF. V usage is TRBV13 and J usage is TRBJ1-2; possible D gene TRBD1, 5 bases. The CDR3 has 14 amino acids. CDR1 and CDR2 from the germline V gene are PRHDT and FYEKMQ (reference sequence). Trimming pared 5 bases from V and 4 bases from J, leaving 14 bases between.

The V and J genes are TRBV29-1 and TRBJ2-1; 11 nucleotides line up with TRBD2. This CDR3 has 16 amino acids. V lost 6 bases and J lost 4; bases outside the gene matches: 11. Germline V CDR1 and CDR2: SQVTM, ANQGSEA. The CDR3 protein is CSVTLVAGGKYNEQFF. Here the CDR3 DNA reads TGCAGCGTGACGTTAGTAGCGGGAGGGAAGTACAATGAGCAGTTCTTC.

The chain's CDR3 is CASSATGAPGTDTQYF. The CDR3, as DNA: TGTGCCAGCAGTGCGACAGGGGCGCCTGGCACAGATACGCAGTATTTT. The chain combines TRBV27 with TRBJ2-3, with 8 bases identical to TRBD1. This CDR3 has 16 amino acids. The trim removed 5 bases at V and 1 base at J, leaving 8 bases unmatched. Per germline, CDR1 MNHEY and CDR2 SMNVEV (reference sequence).

The chain uses TRBV28 and TRBJ1-5, with 7 bases fitting TRBD1. The J segment lost 5 bases and the V segment lost 5 bases, leaving 12 bases of the junction unmatched. This CDR3 is 16 amino acids long. CDR1 MDHEN and CDR2 SYDVKM come from the germline V gene. CDR3 protein: CASSTRQGSPYQPQHF. The CDR3 nucleotides are TGTGCCAGCAGTACCCGACAGGGTTCTCCCTATCAGCCCCAGCATTTT.

V usage is TRBV5-1 and J usage is TRBJ2-7, with D uncertain. CDR3 length equals 13 residues. V gave up 7 bases and J gave up 1 base, with 12 bases separating them. From germline, CDR1 is SGHRS and CDR2 YFSETQ. This CDR3 is CASGSADSYEQYF. CDR3 sequence (DNA): TGCGCCAGCGGCTCGGCTGATTCCTACGAGCAGTACTTC.